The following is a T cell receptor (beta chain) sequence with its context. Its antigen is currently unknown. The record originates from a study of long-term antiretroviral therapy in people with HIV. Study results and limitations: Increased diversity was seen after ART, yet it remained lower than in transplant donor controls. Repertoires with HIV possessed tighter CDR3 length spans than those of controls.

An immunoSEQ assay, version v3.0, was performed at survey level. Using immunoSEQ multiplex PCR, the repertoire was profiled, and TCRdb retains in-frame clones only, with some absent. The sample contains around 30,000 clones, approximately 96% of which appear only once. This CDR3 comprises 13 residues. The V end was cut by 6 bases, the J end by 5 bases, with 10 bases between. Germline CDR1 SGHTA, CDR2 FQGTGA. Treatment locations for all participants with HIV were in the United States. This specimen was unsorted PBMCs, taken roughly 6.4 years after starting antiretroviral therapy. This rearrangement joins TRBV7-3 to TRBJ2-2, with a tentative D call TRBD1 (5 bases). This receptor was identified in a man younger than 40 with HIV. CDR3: CASRGRSTGELFF. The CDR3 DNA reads TGTGCCAGCAGGGGGCGGAGTACCGGGGAGCTGTTTTTT.